The rows below give T cell receptor beta chains drawn from one sample of a study of blood T cell repertoires in COVID-19. Profiling relied on immunoSEQ multiplex PCR, and the TCRdb table lists in-frame clones only, not all of them. Of under 200,000 clones listed, approximately 81% are singletons. Material for sequencing was PBMCs or T cells enriched from blood (not recorded which). The receptors originated from a woman aged 40 to 49 with acute COVID-19. Both conserved end residues are part of each CDR3. The order of the fields is CDR3 protein, J gene, V gene.

cdr3_aa: CASSSDRSRIETQYF
j_call: TRBJ2-5
v_call: TRBV11-2

cdr3_aa: CASSLVPPGKRDEKLFF
j_call: TRBJ1-4
v_call: TRBV5-1

cdr3_aa: CASSLGGARYNEQFF
j_call: TRBJ2-1
v_call: TRBV7-2

cdr3_aa: CASSQGGPTGGIATEAFF
j_call: TRBJ1-1
v_call: TRBV3-1/TRBV3-2

cdr3_aa: CTSSHRTGRSIGRATGELFF
j_call: TRBJ2-2
v_call: TRBV1

cdr3_aa: CASSQDRGQGGQTQYF
j_call: TRBJ2-5
v_call: TRBV3-1/TRBV3-2

cdr3_aa: CASSPKQGASGNTIYF
j_call: TRBJ1-3
v_call: TRBV18

cdr3_aa: CAWSVLSGDTQYF
j_call: TRBJ2-3
v_call: TRBV30

cdr3_aa: CASSLEGLAGINEQFF
j_call: TRBJ2-1
v_call: TRBV5-1

cdr3_aa: CASSYRDSSNYGYTF
j_call: TRBJ1-2
v_call: TRBV6-5

cdr3_aa: CASSLSGGRTEAFF
j_call: TRBJ1-1
v_call: TRBV28

cdr3_aa: CASSREDRENQPQHF
j_call: TRBJ1-5
v_call: TRBV9

cdr3_aa: CASNPPGAGGYTF
j_call: TRBJ1-2
v_call: TRBV6-5

cdr3_aa: CASRSWAGEEKLFF
j_call: TRBJ1-4
v_call: TRBV27

cdr3_aa: CASSPTLLEQYF
j_call: TRBJ2-7
v_call: TRBV18

cdr3_aa: CATSDRGFLTDTQYF
j_call: TRBJ2-3
v_call: TRBV24-1

cdr3_aa: CASSVEGTDTQYF
j_call: TRBJ2-3
v_call: TRBV9

cdr3_aa: CASSEAQPQGALGANVLTF
j_call: TRBJ2-6
v_call: TRBV2

cdr3_aa: CASSSQTGLTEAFF
j_call: TRBJ1-1
v_call: TRBV6-5

cdr3_aa: CASSHWTDRPYGYTF
j_call: TRBJ1-2
v_call: TRBV3-1/TRBV3-2

cdr3_aa: CASSADRNTEAFF
j_call: TRBJ1-1
v_call: TRBV2

cdr3_aa: CASSPQLSREVYNEQFF
j_call: TRBJ2-1
v_call: TRBV18

cdr3_aa: CASSLRPSGDTDTQYF
j_call: TRBJ2-3
v_call: TRBV5-1

cdr3_aa: CASSRASVEQGGNTEAFF
j_call: TRBJ1-1
v_call: TRBV4-1

cdr3_aa: CASSLVGTSGRKETQYF
j_call: TRBJ2-5
v_call: TRBV5-5

cdr3_aa: CASSVGAALYGYTF
j_call: TRBJ1-2
v_call: TRBV9

cdr3_aa: CATSRAHGSAYNEQFF
j_call: TRBJ2-1
v_call: TRBV15

cdr3_aa: CASSLGAGMNTEAFF
j_call: TRBJ1-1
v_call: TRBV5-1

cdr3_aa: CASSQGDQPQHF
j_call: TRBJ1-5
v_call: TRBV4-2

cdr3_aa: CASSSPLRVGAASTDTQYF
j_call: TRBJ2-3
v_call: TRBV9

cdr3_aa: CASSPGQLQETQYF
j_call: TRBJ2-5
v_call: TRBV9

cdr3_aa: CATTRGNTGGAARKEQFF
j_call: TRBJ2-1
v_call: TRBV15

cdr3_aa: CASSLVQGAFYGYTF
j_call: TRBJ1-2
v_call: TRBV5-4

cdr3_aa: CASSPRLAGDLETQYF
j_call: TRBJ2-5
v_call: TRBV6-2/TRBV6-3

cdr3_aa: CASSAGTVRSSPLHF
j_call: TRBJ1-6
v_call: TRBV27

cdr3_aa: CASRRTGQGYEQYF
j_call: TRBJ2-7
v_call: TRBV27

cdr3_aa: CASTRDTLLTGELFF
j_call: TRBJ2-2
v_call: TRBV6-5

cdr3_aa: CASSLRDRVTHNEQFF
j_call: TRBJ2-1
v_call: TRBV11-3

cdr3_aa: CASSNAGTGGDEQYF
j_call: TRBJ2-7
v_call: TRBV10-1

cdr3_aa: CASSGQQGLVVNEQFF
j_call: TRBJ2-1
v_call: TRBV9

cdr3_aa: CASSDPGANVLTF
j_call: TRBJ2-6
v_call: TRBV25-1

cdr3_aa: CASSFIPDSRSGNTIYF
j_call: TRBJ1-3
v_call: TRBV5-6

cdr3_aa: CASSGSRGTSTDTQYF
j_call: TRBJ2-3
v_call: TRBV25-1

cdr3_aa: CASSDRGSRGDTQYF
j_call: TRBJ2-3
v_call: TRBV6-4

cdr3_aa: CASSPRVGHLAGEKGTQYF
j_call: TRBJ2-3
v_call: TRBV9

cdr3_aa: CASSAGLAASTDTQYF
j_call: TRBJ2-3
v_call: TRBV5-1

cdr3_aa: CASSIGGRSYEQYF
j_call: TRBJ2-7
v_call: TRBV19

cdr3_aa: CASSKVAAGGPVGANVLTF
j_call: TRBJ2-6
v_call: TRBV21-1

cdr3_aa: CASSKTSGGTYEQYF
j_call: TRBJ2-7
v_call: TRBV28

cdr3_aa: CASRPGLDSGNTIYF
j_call: TRBJ1-3
v_call: TRBV5-1

cdr3_aa: CASSQDVQGAKDTQYF
j_call: TRBJ2-3
v_call: TRBV3-1/TRBV3-2

cdr3_aa: CASSPNRPGGSGEAFF
j_call: TRBJ1-1
v_call: TRBV25-1

cdr3_aa: CASSPDRGHGGYTF
j_call: TRBJ1-2
v_call: TRBV5-4